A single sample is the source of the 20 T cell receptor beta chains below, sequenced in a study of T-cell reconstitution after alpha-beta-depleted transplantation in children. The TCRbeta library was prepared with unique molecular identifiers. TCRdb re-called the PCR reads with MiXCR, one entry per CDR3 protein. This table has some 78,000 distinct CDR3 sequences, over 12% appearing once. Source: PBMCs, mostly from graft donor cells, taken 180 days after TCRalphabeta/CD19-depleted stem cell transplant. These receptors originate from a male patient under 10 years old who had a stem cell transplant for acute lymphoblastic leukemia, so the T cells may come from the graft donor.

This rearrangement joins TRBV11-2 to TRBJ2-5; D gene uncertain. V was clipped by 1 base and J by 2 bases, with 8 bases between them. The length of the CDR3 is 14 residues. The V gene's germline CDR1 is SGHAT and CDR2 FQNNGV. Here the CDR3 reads CASSLVRRQETQYF. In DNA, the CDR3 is TGTGCCAGCAGCTTAGTGCGGAGACAAGAGACCCAGTACTTC.

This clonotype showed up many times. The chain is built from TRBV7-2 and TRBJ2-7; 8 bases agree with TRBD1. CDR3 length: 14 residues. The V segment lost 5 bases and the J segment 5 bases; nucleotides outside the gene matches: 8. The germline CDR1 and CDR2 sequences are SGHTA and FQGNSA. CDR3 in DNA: TGTGCCAGCAGCCCTAACAGGGGGGACAACGAGCAGTACTTC. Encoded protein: CASSPNRGDNEQYF.

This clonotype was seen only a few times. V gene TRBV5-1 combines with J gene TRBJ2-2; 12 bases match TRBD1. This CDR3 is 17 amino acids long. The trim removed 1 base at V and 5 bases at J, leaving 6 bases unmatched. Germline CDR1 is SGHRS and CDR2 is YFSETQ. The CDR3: CASSLIGTGGRTGELFF. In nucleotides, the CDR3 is TGCGCCAGCAGCTTGATCGGGACAGGGGGCCGGACCGGGGAGCTGTTTTTT.

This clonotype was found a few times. The CDR3 here is CASSLWKQERQETQYF. In nucleotides, the CDR3 is TGTGCCAGCAGCTTATGGAAACAGGAGAGACAAGAGACCCAGTACTTC. This chain links TRBV5-6 with TRBJ2-5, with D perhaps matching TRBD1 (5 bases). V was cut by 2 bases and J by 2 bases, with 16 bases left in between. CDR3 size: 16 residues. CDR1 is SGHDT and CDR2 is YYEEEE in the germline V gene.

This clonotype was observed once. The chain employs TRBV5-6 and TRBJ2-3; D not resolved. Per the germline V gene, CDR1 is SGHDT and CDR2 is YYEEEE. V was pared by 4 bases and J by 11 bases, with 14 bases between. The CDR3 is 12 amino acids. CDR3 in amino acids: CASSHDWPRQYF. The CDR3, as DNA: TGTGCCAGCAGCCACGACTGGCCTAGGCAGTATTTT.

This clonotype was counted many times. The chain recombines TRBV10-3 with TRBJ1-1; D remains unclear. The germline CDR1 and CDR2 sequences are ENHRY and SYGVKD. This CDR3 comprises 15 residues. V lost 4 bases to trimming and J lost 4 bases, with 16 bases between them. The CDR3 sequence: CAISVSSQRFTEAFF. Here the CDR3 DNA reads TGTGCCATCAGTGTTTCTTCTCAGAGGTTCACTGAAGCTTTCTTT.

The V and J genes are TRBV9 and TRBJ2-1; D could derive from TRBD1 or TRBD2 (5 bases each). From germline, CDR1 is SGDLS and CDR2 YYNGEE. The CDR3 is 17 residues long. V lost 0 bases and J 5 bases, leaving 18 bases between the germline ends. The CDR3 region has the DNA TGTGCCAGCAGCGTAGAGTGGGGACGGATAGGGAACAATGAGCAGTTCTTC. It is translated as CASSVEWGRIGNNEQFF.

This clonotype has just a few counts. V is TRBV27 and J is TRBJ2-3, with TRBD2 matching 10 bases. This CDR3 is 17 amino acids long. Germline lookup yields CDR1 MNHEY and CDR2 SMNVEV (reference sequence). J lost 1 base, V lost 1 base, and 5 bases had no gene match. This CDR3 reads CASSLYPAGGGTDTQYF. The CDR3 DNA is TGTGCCAGCAGTTTATACCCAGCGGGAGGGGGCACAGATACGCAGTATTTT.

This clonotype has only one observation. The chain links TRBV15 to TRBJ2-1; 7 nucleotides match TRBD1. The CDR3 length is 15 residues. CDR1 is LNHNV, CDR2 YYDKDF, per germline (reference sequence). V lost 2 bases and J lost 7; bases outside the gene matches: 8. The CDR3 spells CATSRLDREENEQFF. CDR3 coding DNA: TGTGCCACCAGCAGACTCGACAGGGAAGAGAATGAGCAGTTCTTC. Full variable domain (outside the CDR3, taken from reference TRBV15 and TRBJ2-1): DAMVIQNPRYQVTQFGKPVTLSCSQTLNHNVMYWYQQKSSQAPKLLFHYYDKDFNNEADTPDNFQSRRPNTSFCFLDIRSPGLGDTAMYLCATSRLDREENEQFFGPGTRLTVL.

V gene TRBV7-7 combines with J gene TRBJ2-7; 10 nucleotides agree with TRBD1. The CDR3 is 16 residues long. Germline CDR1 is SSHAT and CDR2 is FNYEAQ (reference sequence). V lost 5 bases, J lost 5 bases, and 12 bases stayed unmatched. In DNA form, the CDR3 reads TGTGCCAGCAGCGCTAGGGTGGGACAGGGGTTTGACGAGCAGTACTTC. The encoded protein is CASSARVGQGFDEQYF. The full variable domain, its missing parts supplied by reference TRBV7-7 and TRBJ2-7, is GAGVSQSPRYKVTKRGQDVTLRCDPISSHATLYWYQQALGQGPEFLTYFNYEAQPDKSGLPSDRFSAERPEGSISTLTIQRTEQRDSAMYRCASSARVGQGFDEQYFGPGTRLTVT.

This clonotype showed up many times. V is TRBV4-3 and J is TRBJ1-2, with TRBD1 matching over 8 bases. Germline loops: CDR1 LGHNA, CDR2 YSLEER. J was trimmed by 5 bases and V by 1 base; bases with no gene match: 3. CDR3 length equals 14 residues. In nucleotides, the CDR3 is TGCGCCAGCAGCCAAGTCGACAGGGGTTATGGCTACACCTTC. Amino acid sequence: CASSQVDRGYGYTF.

The CDR3 sequence: CASSLAGLLKNEQFF. In DNA, the CDR3 is TGTGCCAGCAGCTTGGCGGGACTACTAAAGAATGAGCAGTTCTTC. This sequence joins TRBV5-5 and TRBJ2-1, with 7 bases fitting TRBD2. Losses at the gene ends were 0 bases for V and 7 bases for J; bases not matched to a gene: 7. From germline, CDR1 is SGHKS and CDR2 YYEKEE (reference sequence). This CDR3 comprises 15 residues.

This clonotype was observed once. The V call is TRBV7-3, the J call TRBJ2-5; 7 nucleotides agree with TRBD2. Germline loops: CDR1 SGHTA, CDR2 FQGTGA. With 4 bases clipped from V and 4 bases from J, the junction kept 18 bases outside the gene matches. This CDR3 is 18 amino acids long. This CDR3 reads CASSSRGGGSGEGETQYF. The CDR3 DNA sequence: TGTGCCAGCAGCTCCCGAGGAGGAGGGAGCGGGGAGGGAGAGACCCAGTACTTC.

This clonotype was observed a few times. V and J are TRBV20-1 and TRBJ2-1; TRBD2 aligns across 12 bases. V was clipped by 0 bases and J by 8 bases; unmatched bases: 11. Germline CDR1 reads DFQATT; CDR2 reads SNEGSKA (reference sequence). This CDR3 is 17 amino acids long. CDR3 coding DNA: TGCAGTGCTAGAGATTATCTAGCGGGGGGGCCGTTTGATGAGCAGTTCTTC. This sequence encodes CSARDYLAGGPFDEQFF.

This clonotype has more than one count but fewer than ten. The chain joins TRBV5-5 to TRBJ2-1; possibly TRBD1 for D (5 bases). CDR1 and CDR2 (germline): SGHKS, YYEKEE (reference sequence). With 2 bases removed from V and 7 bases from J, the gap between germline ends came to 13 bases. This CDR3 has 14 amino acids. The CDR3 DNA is TGTGCCAGCAGCTTAGGGCCAGGGTGGAATGAGCAGTTCTTC. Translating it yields CASSLGPGWNEQFF.

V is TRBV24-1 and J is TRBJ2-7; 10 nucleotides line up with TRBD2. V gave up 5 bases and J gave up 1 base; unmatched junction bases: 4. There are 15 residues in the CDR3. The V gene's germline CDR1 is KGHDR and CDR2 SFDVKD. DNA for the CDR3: TGTGCCACCAGTGGCCTAGCGGGAGCATCCTACGAGCAGTACTTC. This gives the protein CATSGLAGASYEQYF.

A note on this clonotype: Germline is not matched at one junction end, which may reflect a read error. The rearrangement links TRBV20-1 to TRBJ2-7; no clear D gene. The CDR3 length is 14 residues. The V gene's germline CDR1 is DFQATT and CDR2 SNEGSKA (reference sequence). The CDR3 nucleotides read TGCAGTGTTAGACGCTCCCTTAGAGTGGGTGAGCAGTACTTC. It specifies CSVRRSLRVGEQYF.

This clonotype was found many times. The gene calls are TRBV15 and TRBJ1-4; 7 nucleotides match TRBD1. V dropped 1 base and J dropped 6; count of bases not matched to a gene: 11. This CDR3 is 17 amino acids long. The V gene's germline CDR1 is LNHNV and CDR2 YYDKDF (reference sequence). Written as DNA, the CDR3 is TGTGCCACCAGCAGAGGGGGAGCAAACAGGGGAGATGAAAAACTGTTTTTT. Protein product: CATSRGGANRGDEKLFF.

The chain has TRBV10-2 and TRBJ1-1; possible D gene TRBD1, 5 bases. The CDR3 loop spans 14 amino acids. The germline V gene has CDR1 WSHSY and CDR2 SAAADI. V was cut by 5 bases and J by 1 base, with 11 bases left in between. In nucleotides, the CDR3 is TGCGCCAGCAGTTCCTGGACAAGGAACACTGAAGCTTTCTTT. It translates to CASSSWTRNTEAFF.

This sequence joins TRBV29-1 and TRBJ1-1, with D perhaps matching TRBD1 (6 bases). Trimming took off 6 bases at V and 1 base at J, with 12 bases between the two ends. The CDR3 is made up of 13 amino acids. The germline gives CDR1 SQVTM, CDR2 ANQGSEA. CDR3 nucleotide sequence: TGCAGCGTCCTGACAGGTCAGAACACTGAAGCTTTCTTT. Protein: CSVLTGQNTEAFF. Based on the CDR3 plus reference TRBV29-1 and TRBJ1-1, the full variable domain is SAVISQKPSRDICQRGTSLTIQCQVDSQVTMMFWYRQQPGQSLTLIATANQGSEATYESGFVIDKFPISRPNLTFSTLTVSNMSPEDSSIYLCSVLTGQNTEAFFGQGTRLTVV.